This T cell receptor beta chain was sequenced for a study of early T cells in non-severe SARS-CoV-2 infection. The wider study: Sequencing input comprised bulk RNA from unsorted whole blood; chain pairing was not available.

V dropped 0 bases and J dropped 2 bases, with 11 bases sitting between them. Germline V gene data show CDR1 as ENHRY and CDR2 as SYGVKD. The CDR3 length is 15 residues. Findings and caveats of the study: Sequences matched to VDJdb favored anti-spike CD8 responses, while private and CD4 specificities were missed.

This clonotype has at least ten counts. Its cognate antigen is unknown. Individually, cDNA molecules had unique molecular identifiers attached to them. TCRdb fed the 5' RACE reads into MiXCR, producing one record per CDR3 protein. The sample has some 70,000 distinct CDR3 sequences, more than 10% seen once; the top ten hold about 3.9%. The V call is TRBV10-3, the J call TRBJ2-7; perhaps TRBD1 as D (5 bases). The sequence was obtained from an adult who was a healthcare worker with PCR-confirmed SARS-CoV-2 infection or an uninfected control (not recorded which). The material sequenced was whole blood. CDR3 DNA: TGTGCCATCAGTGAGTCGTGGCAGGGTACCTACGAGCAGTACTTC. This sequence encodes CAISESWQGTYEQYF.